What follows describes a single T cell receptor (beta chain). This specimen belongs to a study of cytomegalovirus exposure and HLA in healthy donors. Here immunoSEQ multiplex PCR was the method, and the copy in TCRdb shows in-frame clones only, minus some. Of tens of thousands of clones in the sample, 96% were seen once. Trimming took 4 bases from V and 0 from J, leaving 6 bases between them. CDR3 length: 12 amino acids. Germline V CDR1 and CDR2: SQVTM, ANQGSEA. The genes are TRBV29-1 and TRBJ1-1, with D hard to call. The sample consisted of PBMCs. This receptor was taken from a woman aged 18 to 35 in good health and CMV-seronegative. The CDR3 here is CSVVAVNTEAFF. DNA of the CDR3: TGCAGCGTTGTGGCCGTGAACACTGAAGCTTTCTTT.